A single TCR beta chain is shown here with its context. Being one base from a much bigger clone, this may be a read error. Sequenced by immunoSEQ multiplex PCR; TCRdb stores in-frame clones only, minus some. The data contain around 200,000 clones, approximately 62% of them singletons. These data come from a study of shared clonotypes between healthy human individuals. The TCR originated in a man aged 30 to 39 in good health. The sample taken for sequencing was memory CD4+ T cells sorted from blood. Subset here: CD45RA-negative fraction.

CDR3 sequence reads: CASSVLAGTGELFF. Here the CDR3 DNA reads TGTGCCAGCAGCGTACTAGCGGGAACCGGGGAGCTGTTTTTT. The chain has TRBV11-2 and TRBJ2-2; 10 positions match TRBD2. Losses at the gene ends were 5 bases for V and 5 bases for J; bases not matched to a gene: 2. CDR3 length: 14 amino acids. Germline V lookup: CDR1 SGHAT, CDR2 FQNNGV.